The 8 T cell receptor beta chains listed next were all sequenced from one sample in a study of OX40 agonist ivuxolimab in advanced cancers. Here immunoSEQ multiplex PCR was the method, and the copy in TCRdb shows in-frame clones only, minus some. This sample yields tens of thousands of clones, of which around 92% are seen a single time; roughly 9.8% belongs to the top ten. The starting material was CD4+ or CD8+ T cells sorted from blood, obtained in a trial of the OX40 agonist ivuxolimab. The receptors were sampled from an adult with an advanced solid tumor such as melanoma, head and neck, liver or kidney cancer.

The J gene is TRBJ2-5, the V gene TRBV19, with D possibly TRBD2 on 6 matching bases. Germline V CDR1 and CDR2: LNHDA, SQIVND (reference sequence). V was pared by 3 bases and J by 6 bases, with 8 bases between. The CDR3 spans 12 residues. Here the CDR3 reads CASSMEGKTQYF. CDR3 nucleotides: TGTGCCAGTAGTATGGAGGGGAAGACCCAGTACTTC.

This clone was observed a single time. The V and J genes are TRBV5-1 and TRBJ2-1, with 10 bases that match TRBD2. V gave up 4 bases and J gave up 4 bases; unmatched junction bases: 5. The CDR3 runs to 15 residues. Germline V gene lookup returns CDR1 SGHRS and CDR2 YFSETQ. In DNA form, the CDR3 reads TGCGCCAGCAGCGCACTAGCGGGGACTTACAATGAGCAGTTCTTC. Translated, it gives CASSALAGTYNEQFF.

The CDR3 region is CASSQEIPGQYFF. The DNA for the CDR3 is TGCGCCAGCAGCCAAGAAATCCCGGGACAGTACTTCTTC. The chain joins TRBV4-3 to TRBJ2-1; 7 bases match TRBD1. Germline V gene lookup returns CDR1 LGHNA and CDR2 YSLEER. This CDR3 is 13 amino acids long. With V trimmed by 0 bases and J by 16 bases, 9 bases remained unmatched.

The chain employs TRBV10-3 and TRBJ2-1, with TRBD2 matching 7 bases. V lost 2 bases and J lost 8; bases outside the gene matches: 12. CDR1 and CDR2 (germline): ENHRY, SYGVKD. The CDR3 extends over 16 amino acids. The CDR3 DNA reads TGTGCCATCAGTGAGCTTGGGAGGGCCGTAATCCATGAGCAGTTCTTC. It yields the protein CAISELGRAVIHEQFF.

The table lists this clone with a count of one. V is TRBV18 and J is TRBJ1-2, with D possibly TRBD1 on 5 matching bases. The CDR3 length is 15 residues. The germline V gene has CDR1 KGHSH and CDR2 LQKENI. The V and J ends lost 2 bases and 0 bases respectively, with 10 bases between them. The CDR3 sequence is CASSPGRGPNYGYTF. In DNA, the CDR3 is TGTGCCAGCTCACCAGGGAGGGGACCTAACTATGGCTACACCTTC.

The chain links TRBV7-9 to TRBJ1-5; TRBD1 matches at 7 bases. The CDR3 has 12 residues. With V trimmed by 4 bases and J by 6 bases, 0 bases remained unmatched. Germline loops: CDR1 SEHNR, CDR2 FQNEAQ (reference sequence). The DNA for the CDR3 is TGTGCCAGCAGCTCAGGGGGTCAGCCCCAGCATTTT. Its protein product is CASSSGGQPQHF. Complete variable domain (other parts from reference TRBV7-9 and TRBJ1-5): DTGVSQNPRHKITKRGQNVTFRCDPISEHNRLYWYRQTLGQGPEFLTYFQNEAQLEKSRLLSDRFSAERPKGSFSTLEIQRTEQGDSAMYLCASSSGGQPQHFGDGTRLSIL.

The chain uses TRBV25-1 and TRBJ1-2, with a weak D call TRBD1 (6 bases). Germline loops: CDR1 MGHDK, CDR2 SYGVNS. Trimming cost V 6 bases and J 1 base, with 15 bases left between them. This CDR3 spans 15 amino acids. CDR3 residues: CASSQTGGHNYGYTF. The CDR3 DNA reads as TGTGCCAGCAGCCAGACAGGAGGGCATAACTATGGCTACACCTTC.

Of note for this clone: Germline and junction disagree at one end, which may indicate a read error. The chain combines TRBV6-1 with TRBJ1-1; D uncertain. The CDR3 runs to 13 residues. Germline V gives CDR1 MNHNS, CDR2 SASEGT. The CDR3 here is CASSGTYNTEAFF. The CDR3 bases are TGTGCCAGCAGTGGAACCTACAACACCGAAGCTTTCTTT.